The clone carrying this T cell receptor beta chain turned up a few times. Its antigen is as yet unknown. The sample originates from a study of CD8 T cells in ankylosing spondylitis. Using its own MiXCR run on the 5' RACE reads, TCRdb lists one record per CDR3 protein. The sample includes a few hundred thousand distinct CDR3 sequences, around 10% of them seen just once. General study results and limits: Within ankylosing spondylitis blood, a TCR beta motif made up of eight highly homologous variants appeared to be characteristic.

From germline, CDR1 is SGHRS and CDR2 YFSETQ. Trimming shortened V by 0 bases and J by 2 bases, and 14 bases separated the two germline ends. This CDR3 contains 16 residues. The material sequenced was blood, either unsorted or a sorted T cell fraction (not recorded which). This receptor was obtained from a female donor with ankylosing spondylitis or in good health (not recorded which). The rearrangement joins TRBV5-1 to TRBJ1-1; no firm D call. CDR3 residues: CASSLAGLMGNTEAFF. The CDR3, as DNA: TGCGCCAGCAGCTTGGCCGGCCTTATGGGAAACACTGAAGCTTTCTTT.